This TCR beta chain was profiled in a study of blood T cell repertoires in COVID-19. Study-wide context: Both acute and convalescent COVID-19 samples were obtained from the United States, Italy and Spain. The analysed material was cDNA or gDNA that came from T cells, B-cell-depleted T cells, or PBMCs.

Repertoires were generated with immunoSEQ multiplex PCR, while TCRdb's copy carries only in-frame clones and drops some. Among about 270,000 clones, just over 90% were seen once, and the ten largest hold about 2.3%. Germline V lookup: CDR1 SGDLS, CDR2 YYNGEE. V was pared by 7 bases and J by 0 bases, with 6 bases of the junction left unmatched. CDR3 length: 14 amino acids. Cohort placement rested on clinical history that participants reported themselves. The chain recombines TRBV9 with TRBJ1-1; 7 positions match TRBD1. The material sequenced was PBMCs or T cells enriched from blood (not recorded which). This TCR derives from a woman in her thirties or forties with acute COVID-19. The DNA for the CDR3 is TGTGCCAGCGGACCGGGACAGTTGAACACTGAAGCTTTCTTT. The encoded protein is CASGPGQLNTEAFF.